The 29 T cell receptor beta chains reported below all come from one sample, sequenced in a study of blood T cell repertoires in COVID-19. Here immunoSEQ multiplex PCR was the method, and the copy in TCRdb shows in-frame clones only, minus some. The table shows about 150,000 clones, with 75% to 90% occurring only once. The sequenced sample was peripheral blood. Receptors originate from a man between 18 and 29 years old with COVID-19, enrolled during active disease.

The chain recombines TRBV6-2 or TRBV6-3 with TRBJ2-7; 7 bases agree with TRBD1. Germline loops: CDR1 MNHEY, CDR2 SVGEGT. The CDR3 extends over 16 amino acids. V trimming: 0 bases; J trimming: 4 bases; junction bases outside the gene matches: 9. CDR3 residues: CASSYSKSEGQYEQYF. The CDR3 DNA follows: TGTGCCAGCAGTTACTCGAAGTCCGAGGGACAGTACGAGCAGTACTTC.

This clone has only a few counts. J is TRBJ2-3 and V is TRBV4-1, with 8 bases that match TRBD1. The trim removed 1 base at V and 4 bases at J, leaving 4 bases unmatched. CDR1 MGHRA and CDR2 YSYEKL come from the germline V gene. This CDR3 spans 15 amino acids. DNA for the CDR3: TGCGCCAGCAGCCAAGTGGACAGGGAGGCAGATACGCAGTATTTT. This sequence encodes CASSQVDREADTQYF.

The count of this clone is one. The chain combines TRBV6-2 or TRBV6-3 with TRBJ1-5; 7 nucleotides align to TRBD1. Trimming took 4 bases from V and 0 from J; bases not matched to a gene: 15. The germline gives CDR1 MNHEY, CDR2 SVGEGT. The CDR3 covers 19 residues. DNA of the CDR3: TGTGCCAGCAGTTCGCGTCCGGGACAGTTACCACTTAGCAATCAGCCCCAGCATTTT. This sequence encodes CASSSRPGQLPLSNQPQHF.

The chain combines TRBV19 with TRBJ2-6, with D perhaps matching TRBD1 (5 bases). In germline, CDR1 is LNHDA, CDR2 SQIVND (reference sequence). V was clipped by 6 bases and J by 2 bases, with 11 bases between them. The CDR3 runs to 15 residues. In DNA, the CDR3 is TGTGCCAGTAGCTACAGGCTTACTGGGGCCAACGTCCTGACTTTC. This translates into CASSYRLTGANVLTF.

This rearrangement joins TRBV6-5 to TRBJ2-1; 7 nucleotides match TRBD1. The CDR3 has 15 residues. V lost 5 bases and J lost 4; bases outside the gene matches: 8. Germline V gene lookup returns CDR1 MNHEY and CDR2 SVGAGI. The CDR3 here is CASSPRDSAYNEQFF. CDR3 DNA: TGTGCCAGCAGTCCCCGGGACAGCGCTTACAATGAGCAGTTCTTC.

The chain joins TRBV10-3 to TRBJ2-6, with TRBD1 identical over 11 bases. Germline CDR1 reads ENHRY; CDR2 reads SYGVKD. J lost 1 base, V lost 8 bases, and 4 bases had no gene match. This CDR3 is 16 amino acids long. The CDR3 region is CAIQGTGGSGANVLTF. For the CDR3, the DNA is TGTGCCATCCAAGGGACAGGGGGGTCTGGGGCCAACGTCCTGACTTTC.

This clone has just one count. The CDR3 DNA reads TGTGCCAGCAGTCCCGCACAGGAGAACCAAGAGACCCAGTACTTC. As protein: CASSPAQENQETQYF. V gene TRBV28 combines with J gene TRBJ2-5, with D perhaps matching TRBD1 (5 bases). Germline loops: CDR1 MDHEN, CDR2 SYDVKM. This CDR3 region has 15 residues. Trimming removed 5 bases from V and 0 bases from J, with 13 bases in between.

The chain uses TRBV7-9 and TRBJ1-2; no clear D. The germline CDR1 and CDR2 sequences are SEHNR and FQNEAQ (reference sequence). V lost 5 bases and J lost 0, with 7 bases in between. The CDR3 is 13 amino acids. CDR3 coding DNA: TGTGCCAGCAGCCCACAAGCTAACTATGGCTACACCTTC. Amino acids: CASSPQANYGYTF.

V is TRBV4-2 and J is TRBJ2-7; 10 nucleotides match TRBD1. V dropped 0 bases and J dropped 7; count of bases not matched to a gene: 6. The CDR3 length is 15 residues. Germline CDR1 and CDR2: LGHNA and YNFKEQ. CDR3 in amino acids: CASSQDGQGVREQYF. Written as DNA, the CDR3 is TGTGCCAGCAGCCAAGATGGACAGGGGGTCCGTGAGCAGTACTTC.

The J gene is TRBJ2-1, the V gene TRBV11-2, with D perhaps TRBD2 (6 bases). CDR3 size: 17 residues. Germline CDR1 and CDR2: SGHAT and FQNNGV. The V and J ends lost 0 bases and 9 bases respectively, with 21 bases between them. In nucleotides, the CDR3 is TGTGCCAGCAGCTTAGAGGCAAGTAGCGGCCGAGAGGGTGAGCAGTTCTTC. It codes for CASSLEASSGREGEQFF.

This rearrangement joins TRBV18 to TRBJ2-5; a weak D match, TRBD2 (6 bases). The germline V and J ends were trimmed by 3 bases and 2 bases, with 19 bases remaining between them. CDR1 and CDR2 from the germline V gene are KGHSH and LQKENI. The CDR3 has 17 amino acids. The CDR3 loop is CASSPVWAGRQQETQYF. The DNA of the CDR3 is TGTGCCAGCTCACCGGTTTGGGCAGGGAGGCAGCAAGAGACCCAGTACTTC.

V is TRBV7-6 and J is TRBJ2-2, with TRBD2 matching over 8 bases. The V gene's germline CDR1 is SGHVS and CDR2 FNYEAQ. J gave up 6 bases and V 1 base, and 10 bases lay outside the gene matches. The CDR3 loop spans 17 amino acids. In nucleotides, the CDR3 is TGTGCCAGCAGCTTAGGAGCGGGAGAGCTCGGACCCGGGGAGCTGTTTTTT. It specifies CASSLGAGELGPGELFF.

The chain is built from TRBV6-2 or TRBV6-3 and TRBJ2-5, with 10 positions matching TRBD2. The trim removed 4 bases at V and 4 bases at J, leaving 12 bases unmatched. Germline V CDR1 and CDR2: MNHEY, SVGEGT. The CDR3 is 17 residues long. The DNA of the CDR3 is TGTGCCAGCAGTTCACTAAAACTAGCGGGGCTCCCAGAGACCCAGTACTTC. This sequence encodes CASSSLKLAGLPETQYF.

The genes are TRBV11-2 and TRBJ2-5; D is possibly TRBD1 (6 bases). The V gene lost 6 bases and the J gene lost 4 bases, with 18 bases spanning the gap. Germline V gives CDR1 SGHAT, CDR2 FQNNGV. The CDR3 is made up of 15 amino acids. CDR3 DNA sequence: TGTGCCAGCAGTCTTAGGGGGAGCGATGGAGAGACCCAGTACTTC. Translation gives CASSLRGSDGETQYF.

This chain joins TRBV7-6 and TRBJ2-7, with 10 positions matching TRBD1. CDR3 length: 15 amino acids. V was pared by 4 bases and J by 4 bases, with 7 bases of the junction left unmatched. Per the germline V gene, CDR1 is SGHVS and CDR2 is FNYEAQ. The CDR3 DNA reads TGTGCCAGCAGCTCCGGGGACAGGGGATGGTACGAGCAGTACTTC. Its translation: CASSSGDRGWYEQYF.

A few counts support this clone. CDR3 sequence reads: CASSLVGGGTYEQYF. The DNA for the CDR3 is TGTGCCAGCAGCTTAGTGGGGGGAGGGACCTACGAGCAGTACTTC. The chain recombines TRBV7-8 with TRBJ2-7; 7 bases line up with TRBD2. The junction had 5 bases not matched to a gene; V was cut back by 1 base and J by 2 bases. From germline, CDR1 is SGHVS and CDR2 FQNEAQ. The CDR3 sequence is 15 residues long.

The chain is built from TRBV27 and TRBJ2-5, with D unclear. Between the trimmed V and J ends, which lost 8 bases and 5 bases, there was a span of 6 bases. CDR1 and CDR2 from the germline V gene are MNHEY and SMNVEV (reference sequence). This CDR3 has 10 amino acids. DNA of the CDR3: TGTGCCAGCCCCGAGGAGACCCAGTACTTC. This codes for CASPEETQYF.

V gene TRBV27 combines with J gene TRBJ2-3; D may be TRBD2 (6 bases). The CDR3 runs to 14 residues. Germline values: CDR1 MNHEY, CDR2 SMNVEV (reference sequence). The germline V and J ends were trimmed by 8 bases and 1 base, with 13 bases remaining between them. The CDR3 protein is CASGGLSRTDTQYF. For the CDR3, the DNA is TGTGCCAGCGGGGGACTGAGTCGCACAGATACGCAGTATTTT.

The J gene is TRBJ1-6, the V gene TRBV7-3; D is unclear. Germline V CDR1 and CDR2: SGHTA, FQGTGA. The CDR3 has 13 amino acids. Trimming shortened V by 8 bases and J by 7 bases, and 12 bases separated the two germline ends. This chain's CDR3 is CASPSAANSPLHF. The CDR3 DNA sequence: TGTGCCAGCCCTAGTGCAGCGAATTCACCCCTCCACTTT.

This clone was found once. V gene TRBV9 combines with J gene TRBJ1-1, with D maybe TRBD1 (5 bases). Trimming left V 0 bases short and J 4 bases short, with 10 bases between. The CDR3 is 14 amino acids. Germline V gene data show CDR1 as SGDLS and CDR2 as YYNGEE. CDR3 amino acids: CASSVGRVGTEAFF. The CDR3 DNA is TGTGCCAGCAGCGTAGGCAGGGTGGGCACTGAAGCTTTCTTT.

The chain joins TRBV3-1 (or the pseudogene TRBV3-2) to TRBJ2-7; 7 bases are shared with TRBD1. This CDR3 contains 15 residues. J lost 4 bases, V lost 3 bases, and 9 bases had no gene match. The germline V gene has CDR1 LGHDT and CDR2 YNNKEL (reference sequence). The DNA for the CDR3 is TGTGCCAGCAGCCAGGTCCGGGACAGCAAATACGAGCAGTACTTC. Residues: CASSQVRDSKYEQYF.

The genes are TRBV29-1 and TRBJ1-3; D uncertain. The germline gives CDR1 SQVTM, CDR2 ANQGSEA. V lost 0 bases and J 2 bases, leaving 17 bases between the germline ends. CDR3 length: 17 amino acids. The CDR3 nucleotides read TGCAGCGTTGAAGATAGTCTTCCAGCTGGAGCTGGAAACACCATATATTTT. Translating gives CSVEDSLPAGAGNTIYF.

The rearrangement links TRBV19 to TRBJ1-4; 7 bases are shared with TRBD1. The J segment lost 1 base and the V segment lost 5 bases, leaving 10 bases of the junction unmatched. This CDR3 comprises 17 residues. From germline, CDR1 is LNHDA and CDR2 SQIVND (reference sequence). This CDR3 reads CASSAGGGAGTNEKLFF. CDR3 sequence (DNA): TGTGCCAGTAGTGCCGGAGGGGGCGCGGGAACTAATGAAAAACTGTTTTTT.

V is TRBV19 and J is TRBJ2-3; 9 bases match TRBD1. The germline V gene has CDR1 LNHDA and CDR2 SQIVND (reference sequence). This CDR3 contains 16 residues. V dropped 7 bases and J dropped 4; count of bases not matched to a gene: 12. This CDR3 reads CASNRGTGNVADTQYF. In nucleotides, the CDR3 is TGTGCCAGTAACCGGGGGACAGGGAACGTTGCAGATACGCAGTATTTT.

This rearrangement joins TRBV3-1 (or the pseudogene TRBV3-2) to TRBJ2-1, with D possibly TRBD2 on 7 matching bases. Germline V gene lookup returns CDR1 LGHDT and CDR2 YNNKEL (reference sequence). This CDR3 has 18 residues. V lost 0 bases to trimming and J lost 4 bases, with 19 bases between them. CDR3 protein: CASSQDGMRGGIYNEQFF. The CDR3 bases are TGTGCCAGCAGCCAAGATGGGATGAGGGGGGGGATATACAATGAGCAGTTCTTC.

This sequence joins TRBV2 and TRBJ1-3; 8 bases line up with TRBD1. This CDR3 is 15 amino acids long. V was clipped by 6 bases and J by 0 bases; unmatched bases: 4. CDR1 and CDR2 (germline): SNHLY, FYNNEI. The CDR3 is CASRDRAYSGNTIYF. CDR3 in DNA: TGTGCCAGCAGGGACAGGGCCTACTCTGGAAACACCATATATTTT.

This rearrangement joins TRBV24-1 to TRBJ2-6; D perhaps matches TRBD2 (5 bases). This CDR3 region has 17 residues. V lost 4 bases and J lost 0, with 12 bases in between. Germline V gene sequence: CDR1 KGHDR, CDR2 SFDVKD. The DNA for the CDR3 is TGTGCCACCAGTGAACGGGGAACCCTCTCTGGGGCCAACGTCCTGACTTTC. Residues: CATSERGTLSGANVLTF.

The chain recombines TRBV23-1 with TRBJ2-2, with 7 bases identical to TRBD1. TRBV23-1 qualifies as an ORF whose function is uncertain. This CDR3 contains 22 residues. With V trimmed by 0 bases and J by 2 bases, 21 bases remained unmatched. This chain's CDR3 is CASSQSWLFEVGRDSNTGELFF. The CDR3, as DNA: TGCGCCAGCAGTCAATCGTGGCTATTCGAAGTGGGCCGGGACAGTAACACCGGGGAGCTGTTTTTT.

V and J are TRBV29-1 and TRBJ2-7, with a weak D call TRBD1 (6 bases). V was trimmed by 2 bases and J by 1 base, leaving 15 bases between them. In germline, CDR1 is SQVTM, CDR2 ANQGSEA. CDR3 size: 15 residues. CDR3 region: CSVEFVTGSSYEQYF. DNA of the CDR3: TGCAGCGTTGAATTTGTTACAGGGAGTTCCTACGAGCAGTACTTC.